This T cell receptor beta chain was recovered during a study of cytomegalovirus exposure and HLA in healthy donors. Study-level information: Early released data comprised around 80 million unique TCRs from HLA-typed donors.

As to this clone: The antigen is undetermined.

The PCR contained 60 Vbeta and 13 Jbeta primers. The protocol was immunoSEQ multiplex PCR, while the TCRdb copy is restricted to in-frame clones and leaves out a portion. This table has some 150,000 clones, 79% appearing once. J lost 0 bases, V lost 1 base, and 8 bases had no gene match. CDR1 is SGHAT, CDR2 FQNNGV, per germline. This CDR3 has 17 residues. Study-wide results and caveats: An ancestry cluster, one associated with Asian ancestry, reportedly showed fewer N-insertions than the roughly 670-donor mean in a later analysis. Productive rates of about 87% or about 30% were seen for most TCR beta V segments in an earlier analysis.

Material: PBMCs. This sequence joins TRBV11-2 and TRBJ2-7; 8 bases align to TRBD2. The sequence derives from a man aged 50 or older in good health and CMV-seropositive. For the CDR3, the DNA is TGTGCCAGCAGCTTAGCGGGACTAGGCCAGAGCTCCTACGAGCAGTACTTC. Encoded protein: CASSLAGLGQSSYEQYF.